This entry features one TCR beta chain sequence. Its antigen is as yet unknown. This sample stems from a study of T cell repertoires in ileal Crohn's disease. As for the study in general: Operated complications were stricturing disease (about 60%) and penetrating disease (approximately 39%). Study findings and constraints: Endoscopic recurrence occurred in every patient whose clonality exceeded 26.8%.

With 5 bases removed from V and 5 bases from J, the gap between germline ends came to 10 bases. The germline V gene encodes CDR1 MNHEY and CDR2 SMNVEV (reference sequence). The CDR3 is 13 residues long. Patients were adults with ileal or ileocolonic Crohn's disease needing resection. TCRdb keeps only in-frame clones here, not all; method: immunoSEQ multiplex PCR. The table has about 3,800 clones, roughly 80% seen once. V gene TRBV27 combines with J gene TRBJ1-5; the D is unclear. This TCR derives from an adult with Crohn's disease. The specimen sequenced was ileal tissue. The DNA for the CDR3 is TGTGCCAGCAGTCCCTATATTTATCAGCCCCAGCATTTT. Protein: CASSPYIYQPQHF.